This T cell receptor (beta chain) is drawn from a study of T cell changes during pregnancy in multiple sclerosis. The germline gives CDR1 SGHVS, CDR2 FQNEAQ. The CDR3 is made up of 15 amino acids. The trim removed 5 bases at V and 6 bases at J, leaving 10 bases unmatched. Method: immunoSEQ multiplex PCR; TCRdb's copy keeps in-frame clones and lacks some. The sample has about 47,000 clones, around 87% seen once; the top ten hold under 9.5%. This rearrangement joins TRBV7-8 to TRBJ1-2; TRBD1 aligns across 9 bases. The sequence came from a female donor with multiple sclerosis, enrolled in a pregnancy study. Sequences were derived from CD8+ T cells from peripheral blood mononuclear cells, sampled in the second trimester of pregnancy. CDR3 protein: CASSPTFGQGNGYTF. CDR3 DNA sequence: TGTGCCAGCAGCCCTACTTTCGGACAGGGGAATGGCTACACCTTC.